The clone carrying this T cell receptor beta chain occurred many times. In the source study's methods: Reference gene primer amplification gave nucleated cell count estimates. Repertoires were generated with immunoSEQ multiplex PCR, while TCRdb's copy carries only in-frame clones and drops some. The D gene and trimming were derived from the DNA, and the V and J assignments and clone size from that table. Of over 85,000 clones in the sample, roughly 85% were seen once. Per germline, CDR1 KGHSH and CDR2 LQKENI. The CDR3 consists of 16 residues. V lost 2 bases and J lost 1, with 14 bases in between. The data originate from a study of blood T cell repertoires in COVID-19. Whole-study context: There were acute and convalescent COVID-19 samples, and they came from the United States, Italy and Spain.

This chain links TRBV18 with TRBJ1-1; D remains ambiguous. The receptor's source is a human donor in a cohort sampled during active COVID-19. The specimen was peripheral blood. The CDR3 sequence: CASSPSVGAGNTEAFF. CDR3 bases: TGTGCCAGCTCACCAAGTGTGGGAGCCGGGAACACTGAAGCTTTCTTT.